This T cell receptor (beta chain) was obtained from a study of OX40 agonist ivuxolimab in advanced cancers. TCRdb keeps only in-frame clones here, not all; method: immunoSEQ multiplex PCR. The repertoire holds 60,000 to 75,000 clones, nearly 95% seen once, with around 15% in the top ten. This CDR3 has 15 amino acids. Trimming took off 6 bases at V and 3 bases at J, with 16 bases between the two ends. From germline, CDR1 is LNHNV and CDR2 YYDKDF (reference sequence). The receptor comes from an adult with an advanced solid tumor such as melanoma, head and neck, liver or kidney cancer. V is TRBV15 and J is TRBJ2-3; no firm D call. Sequencing used CD4+ or CD8+ T cells sorted from blood, obtained in a trial of the OX40 agonist ivuxolimab. In DNA, the CDR3 is TGTGCCACCAGGCGTGTGGGTCCCACGACAGATACGCAGTATTTT. It is translated as CATRRVGPTTDTQYF.